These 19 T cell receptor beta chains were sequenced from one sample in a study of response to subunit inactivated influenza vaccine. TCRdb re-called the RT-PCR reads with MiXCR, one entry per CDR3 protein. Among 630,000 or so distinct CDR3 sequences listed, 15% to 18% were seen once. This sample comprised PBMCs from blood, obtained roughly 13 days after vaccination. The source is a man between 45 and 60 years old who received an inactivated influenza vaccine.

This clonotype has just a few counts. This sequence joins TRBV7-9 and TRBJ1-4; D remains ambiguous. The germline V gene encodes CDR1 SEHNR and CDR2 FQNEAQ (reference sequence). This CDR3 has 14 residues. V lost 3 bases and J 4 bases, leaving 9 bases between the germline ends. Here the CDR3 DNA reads TGTGCCAGCAGCTTGGAGGCCCTTAATGAAAAACTGTTTTTT. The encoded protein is CASSLEALNEKLFF.

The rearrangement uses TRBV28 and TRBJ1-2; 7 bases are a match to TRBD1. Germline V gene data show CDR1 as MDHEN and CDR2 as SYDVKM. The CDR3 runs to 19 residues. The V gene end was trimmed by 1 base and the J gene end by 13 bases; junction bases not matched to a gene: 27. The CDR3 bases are TGTGCCAGCAGTTTATCGCGAAGCCCTGGGACAGCGCGATCCCCCCAGGGCACCTTC. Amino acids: CASSLSRSPGTARSPQGTF.

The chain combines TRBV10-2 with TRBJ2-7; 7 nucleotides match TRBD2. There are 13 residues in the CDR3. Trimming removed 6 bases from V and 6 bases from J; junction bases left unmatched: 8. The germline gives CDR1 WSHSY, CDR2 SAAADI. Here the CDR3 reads CASRTSLRSEQYF. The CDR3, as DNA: TGCGCCAGCAGGACTAGCCTTCGGTCCGAGCAGTACTTC.

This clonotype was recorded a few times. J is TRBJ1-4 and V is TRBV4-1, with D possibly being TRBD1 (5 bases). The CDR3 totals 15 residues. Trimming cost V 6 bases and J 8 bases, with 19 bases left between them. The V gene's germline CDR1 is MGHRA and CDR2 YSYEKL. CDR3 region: CASRPEMGRWEKLFF. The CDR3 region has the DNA TGCGCCAGCAGGCCCGAAATGGGGCGATGGGAAAAACTGTTTTTT.

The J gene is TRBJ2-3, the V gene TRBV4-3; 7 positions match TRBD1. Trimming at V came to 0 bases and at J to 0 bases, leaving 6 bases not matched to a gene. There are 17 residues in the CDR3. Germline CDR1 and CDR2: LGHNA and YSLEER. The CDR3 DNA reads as TGCGCCAGCAGCCAAGATCCTTGGGACAGAAGCACAGATACGCAGTATTTT. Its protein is CASSQDPWDRSTDTQYF.

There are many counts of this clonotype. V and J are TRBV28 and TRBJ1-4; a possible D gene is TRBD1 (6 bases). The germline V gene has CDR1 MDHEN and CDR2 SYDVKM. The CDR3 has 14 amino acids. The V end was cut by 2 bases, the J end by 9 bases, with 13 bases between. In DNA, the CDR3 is TGTGCCAGCAGTTTAGGACTACAGGGTAAAAAACTGTTTTTT. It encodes CASSLGLQGKKLFF.

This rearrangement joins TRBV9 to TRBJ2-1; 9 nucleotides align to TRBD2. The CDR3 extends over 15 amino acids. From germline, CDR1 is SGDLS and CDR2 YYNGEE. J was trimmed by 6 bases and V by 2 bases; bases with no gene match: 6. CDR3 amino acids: CASSVGTSPSNEQFF. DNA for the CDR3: TGTGCCAGCAGCGTCGGGACTAGCCCGAGCAATGAGCAGTTCTTC.

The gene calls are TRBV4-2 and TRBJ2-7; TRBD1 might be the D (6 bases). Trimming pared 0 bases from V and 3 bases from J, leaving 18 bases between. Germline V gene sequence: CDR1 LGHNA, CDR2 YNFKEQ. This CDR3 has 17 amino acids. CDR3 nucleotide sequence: TGTGCCAGCAGCCAAGATGCCCAGGGGCACCGAATCTACGAGCAGTACTTC. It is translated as CASSQDAQGHRIYEQYF.

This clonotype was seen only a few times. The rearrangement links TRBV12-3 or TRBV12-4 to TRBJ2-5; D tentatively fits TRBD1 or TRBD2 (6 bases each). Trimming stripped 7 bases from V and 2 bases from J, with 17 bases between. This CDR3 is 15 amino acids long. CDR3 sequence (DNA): TGTGCCAGCAACCTTTTGGGGGGCTCACAAGAGACCCAGTACTTC. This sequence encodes CASNLLGGSQETQYF.

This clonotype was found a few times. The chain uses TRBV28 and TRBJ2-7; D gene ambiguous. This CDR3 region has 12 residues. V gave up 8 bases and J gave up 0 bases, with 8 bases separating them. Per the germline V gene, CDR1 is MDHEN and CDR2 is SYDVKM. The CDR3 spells CASGPSSYEQYF. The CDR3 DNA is TGTGCCAGCGGGCCGAGCTCCTACGAGCAGTACTTC. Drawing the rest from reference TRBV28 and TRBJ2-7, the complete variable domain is DVKVTQSSRYLVKRTGEKVFLECVQDMDHENMFWYRQDPGLGLRLIYFSYDVKMKEKGDIPEGYSVSREKKERFSLILESASTNQTSMYLCASGPSSYEQYFGPGTRLTVT.

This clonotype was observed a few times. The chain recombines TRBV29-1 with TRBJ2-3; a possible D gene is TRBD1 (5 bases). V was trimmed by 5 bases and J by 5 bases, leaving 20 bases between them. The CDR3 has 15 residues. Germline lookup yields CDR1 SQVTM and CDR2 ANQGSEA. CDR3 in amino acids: CSVYSDTLRGDTQYF. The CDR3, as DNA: TGCAGCGTTTATTCGGACACCCTAAGAGGAGATACGCAGTATTTT.

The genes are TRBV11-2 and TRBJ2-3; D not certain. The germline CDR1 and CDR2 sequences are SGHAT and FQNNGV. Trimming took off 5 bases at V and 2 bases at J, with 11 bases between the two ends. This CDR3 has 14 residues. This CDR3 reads CASSPSWATDTQYF. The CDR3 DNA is TGTGCCAGCAGCCCCTCTTGGGCCACAGATACGCAGTATTTT.

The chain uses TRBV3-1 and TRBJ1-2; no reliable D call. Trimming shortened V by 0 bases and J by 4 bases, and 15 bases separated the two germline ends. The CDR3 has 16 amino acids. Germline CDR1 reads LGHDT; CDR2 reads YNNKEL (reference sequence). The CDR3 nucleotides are TGTGCCAGCAGCCAAGACCGGTATGCCACCCCCTATGGCTACACCTTC. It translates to CASSQDRYATPYGYTF.

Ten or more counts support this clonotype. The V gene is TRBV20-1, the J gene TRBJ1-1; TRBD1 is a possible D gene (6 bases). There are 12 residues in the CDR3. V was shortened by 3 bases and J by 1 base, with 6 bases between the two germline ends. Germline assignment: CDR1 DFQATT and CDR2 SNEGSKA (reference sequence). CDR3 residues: CSARTGNTEAFF. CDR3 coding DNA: TGCAGTGCTAGGACAGGGAACACTGAAGCTTTCTTT.

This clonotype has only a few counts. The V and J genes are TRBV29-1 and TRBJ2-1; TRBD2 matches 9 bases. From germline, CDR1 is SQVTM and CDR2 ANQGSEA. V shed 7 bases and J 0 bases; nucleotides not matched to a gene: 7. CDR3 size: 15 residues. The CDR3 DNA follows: TGCAGCGGGAGAATTAGCGGGAGCTCCTACAATGAGCAGTTCTTC. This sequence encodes CSGRISGSSYNEQFF.

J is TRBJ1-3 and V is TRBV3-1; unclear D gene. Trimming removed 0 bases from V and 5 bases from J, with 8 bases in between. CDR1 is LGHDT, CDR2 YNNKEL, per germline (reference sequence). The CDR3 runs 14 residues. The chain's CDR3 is CASSQDTGRNTIYF. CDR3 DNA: TGTGCCAGCAGCCAAGATACCGGCAGAAACACCATATATTTT.

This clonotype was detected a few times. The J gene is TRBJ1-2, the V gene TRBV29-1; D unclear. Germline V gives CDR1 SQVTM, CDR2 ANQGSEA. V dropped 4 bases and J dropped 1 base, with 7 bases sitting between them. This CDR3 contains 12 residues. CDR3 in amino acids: CSVAGSNYGYTF. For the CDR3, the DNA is TGCAGCGTTGCCGGGAGTAACTATGGCTACACCTTC.

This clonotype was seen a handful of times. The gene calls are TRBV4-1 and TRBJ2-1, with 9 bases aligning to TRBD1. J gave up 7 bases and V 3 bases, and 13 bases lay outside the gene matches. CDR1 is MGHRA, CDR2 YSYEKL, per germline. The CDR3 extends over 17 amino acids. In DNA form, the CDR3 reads TGCGCCAGCAGCCAGAAATCGGGGACAGGGATATTGAATGAGCAGTTCTTC. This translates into CASSQKSGTGILNEQFF.

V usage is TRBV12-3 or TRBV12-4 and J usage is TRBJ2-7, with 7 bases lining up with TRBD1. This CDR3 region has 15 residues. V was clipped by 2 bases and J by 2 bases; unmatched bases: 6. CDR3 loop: CASSLWDSRTYEQYF. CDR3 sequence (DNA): TGTGCCAGCAGTTTATGGGACAGCCGAACCTACGAGCAGTACTTC.